What follows describes a single T cell receptor (beta chain). The data originate from a study of chemoradiotherapy in HPV16-positive cancers. V lost 5 bases and J lost 6, with 9 bases in between. The CDR3 extends over 12 amino acids. CDR1 and CDR2 from the germline V gene are SNHLY and FYNNEI. The repertoire was sequenced with immunoSEQ multiplex PCR; TCRdb's copy has only in-frame clones and lacks some. The repertoire includes about 17,000 clones, around 92% of them detected once, and about 2.3% sits in the top ten. This receptor was identified in a human donor with HPV-associated anogenital cancer. This chain connects TRBV2 to TRBJ2-3; D is uncertain. Source: blood, taken from a patient who underwent chemoradiotherapy. CDR3 sequence: CASSIPPDTQYF. The CDR3 region has the DNA TGTGCCAGCAGTATCCCCCCGGATACGCAGTATTTT. The variable domain in full, with the rest retrieved from reference TRBV2 and TRBJ2-3, is EPEVTQTPSHQVTQMGQEVILRCVPISNHLYFYWYRQILGQKVEFLVSFYNNEISEKSEIFDDQFSVERPDGSNFTLKIRSTKLEDSAMYFCASSIPPDTQYFGPGTRLTVL.